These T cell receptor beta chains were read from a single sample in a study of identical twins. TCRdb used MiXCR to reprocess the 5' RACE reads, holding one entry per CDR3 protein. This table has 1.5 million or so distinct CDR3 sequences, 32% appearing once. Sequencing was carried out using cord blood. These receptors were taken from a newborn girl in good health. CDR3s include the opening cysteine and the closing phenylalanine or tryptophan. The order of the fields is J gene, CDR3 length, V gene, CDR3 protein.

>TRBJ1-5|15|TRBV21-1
CASSKARGSNQPQHF
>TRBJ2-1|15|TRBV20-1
CSARAPGLDYNEQFF
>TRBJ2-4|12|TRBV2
CASSGTRNIQYF
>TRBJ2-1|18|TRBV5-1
CASIPVLRGREGHNEQFF
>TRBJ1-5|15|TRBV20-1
CSAPRRDRRYQPQHF
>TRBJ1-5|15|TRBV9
CASSVEGTGDEPQHF
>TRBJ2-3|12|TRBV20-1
CSARPVPDTQYF
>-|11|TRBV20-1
CSATREWTQYF
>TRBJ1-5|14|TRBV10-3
CAIRQGLEGQPQHF
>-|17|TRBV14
CASSQKSGGGRYNEQYF
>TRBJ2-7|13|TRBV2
CASSNDRSYEQYF
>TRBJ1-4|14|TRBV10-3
CAISGGRAGEKLFF
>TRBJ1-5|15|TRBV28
CASSGRGHSNQPQHF
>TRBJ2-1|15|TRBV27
CASPYMTSGYNEQFF
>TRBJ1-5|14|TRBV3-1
CASSQGDRVQPQHF
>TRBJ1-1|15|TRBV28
CASSFSRSSGTEAFF
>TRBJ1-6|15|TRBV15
CATSRQTVRNSPLHF
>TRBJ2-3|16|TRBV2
CASSPSGKRRTDTQYF
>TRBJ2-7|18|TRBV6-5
CASSYPGTSGRASHEQYF
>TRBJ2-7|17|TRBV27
CASSPSSERSLNNEQYF
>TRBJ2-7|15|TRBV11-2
CASSLDNIRAHEQYF
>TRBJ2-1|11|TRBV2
CASRTAGPQFF
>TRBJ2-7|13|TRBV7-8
CASSGTIRYEQYF
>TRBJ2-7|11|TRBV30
CAWTDSYEQYF